This T cell receptor (beta chain) was retrieved from a study of T cell responses to AZD1222 COVID-19 vaccine. There are 18 residues in the CDR3. Germline V lookup: CDR1 SGHNT, CDR2 YYREEE (reference sequence). V was clipped by 2 bases and J by 0 bases; unmatched bases: 6. Assay used: immunoSEQ multiplex PCR; TCRdb lists only in-frame clones, some missing. In the table there are roughly 140,000 clones, more than 70% of which are singletons. Source: peripheral blood, taken on day 0 of MenACWY control vaccination. This rearrangement joins TRBV5-4 to TRBJ2-2, with 11 bases lining up with TRBD2. This clonotype was sampled from an adult in good health. The CDR3 nucleotides are TGTGCCAGCAGCTTTGGACTAGCGGGCCTATCGAACACCGGGGAGCTGTTTTTT. Translated: CASSFGLAGLSNTGELFF.